This T cell receptor beta chain was obtained from a study of T-cell reconstitution after alpha-beta-depleted transplantation in children. Concerning this clonotype itself: What it binds is not known.

This sample's TCRbeta library carried unique molecular identifier barcodes. TCRdb re-called the PCR reads through MiXCR, storing one row per CDR3 protein. The sample includes 450,000 to 550,000 distinct CDR3 sequences, approximately 10% seen only once; the top ten take about 14%. The study, taken as a whole, reports: T-cell numbers and diversity, one year after transplant, stemmed largely from T cells that were newly produced. Approximately two months post-transplant, alpha-beta T cells reportedly originated from several hundred expanded graft clones. High day-60 TCRbeta diversity in some patients came from surviving recipient T cells and thymic progenitors.

The sample was PBMCs, mostly from graft donor cells, taken 180 days after TCRalphabeta/CD19-depleted stem cell transplant. This sequence originates from a female patient aged 2-15 years who had a stem cell transplant for aplastic anemia, so the T cells may come from the graft donor.

The CDR3 protein is CSVEGRSYNEQFF. The CDR3 DNA reads as TGCAGCGTTGAAGGGAGGTCTTACAATGAGCAGTTCTTC. The chain couples TRBV29-1 to TRBJ2-1; perhaps TRBD2 as D (5 bases). The CDR3 covers 13 residues. Germline V gene data show CDR1 as SQVTM and CDR2 as ANQGSEA. Trimming pared 1 base from V and 4 bases from J, leaving 8 bases between.